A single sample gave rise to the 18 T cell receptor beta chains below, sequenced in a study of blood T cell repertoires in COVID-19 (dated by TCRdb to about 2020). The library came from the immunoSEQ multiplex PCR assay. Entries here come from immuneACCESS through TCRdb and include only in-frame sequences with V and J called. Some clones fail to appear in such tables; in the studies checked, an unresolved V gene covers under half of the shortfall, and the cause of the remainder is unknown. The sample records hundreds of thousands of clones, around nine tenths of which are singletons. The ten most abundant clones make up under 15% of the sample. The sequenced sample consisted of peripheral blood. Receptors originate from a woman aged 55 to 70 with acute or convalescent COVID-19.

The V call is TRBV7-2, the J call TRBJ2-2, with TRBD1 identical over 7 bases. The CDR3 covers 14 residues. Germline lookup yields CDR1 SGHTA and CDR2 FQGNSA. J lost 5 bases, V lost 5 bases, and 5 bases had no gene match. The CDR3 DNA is TGTGCCAGCAGCCAGGGACAGTGGACCGGGGAGCTGTTTTTT. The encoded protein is CASSQGQWTGELFF.

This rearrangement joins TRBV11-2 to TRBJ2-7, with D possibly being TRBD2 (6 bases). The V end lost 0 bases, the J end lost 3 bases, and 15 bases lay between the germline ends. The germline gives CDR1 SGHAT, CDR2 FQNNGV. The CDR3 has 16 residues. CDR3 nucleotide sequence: TGTGCCAGCAGCTTAGAATTGGGGGGAACCAGCTACGAGCAGTACTTC. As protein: CASSLELGGTSYEQYF.

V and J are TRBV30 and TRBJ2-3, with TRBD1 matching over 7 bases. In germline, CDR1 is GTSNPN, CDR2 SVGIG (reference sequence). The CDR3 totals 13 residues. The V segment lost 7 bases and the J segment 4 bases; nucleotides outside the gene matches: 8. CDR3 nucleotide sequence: TGTGCCTTAAACAAGGGGGCGGCAGATACGCAGTATTTT. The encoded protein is CALNKGAADTQYF.

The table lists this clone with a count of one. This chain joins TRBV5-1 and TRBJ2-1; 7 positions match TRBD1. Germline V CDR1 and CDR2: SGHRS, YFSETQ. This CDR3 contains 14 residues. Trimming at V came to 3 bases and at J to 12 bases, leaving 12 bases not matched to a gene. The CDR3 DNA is TGCGCCAGCAGCTCCTACAGGGGATCAGCCGGGCAGTTCTTC. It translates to CASSSYRGSAGQFF.

Written as DNA, the CDR3 is TGTGCCAGCAGCGGACAGGGCTCAAATAGCAATCAGCCCCAGCATTTT. Translating it yields CASSGQGSNSNQPQHF. The chain couples TRBV28 to TRBJ1-5; 8 nucleotides line up with TRBD1. V lost 6 bases to trimming and J lost 0 bases; unmatched junction nucleotides: 7. The CDR3 sequence is 16 residues long. CDR1 and CDR2 (germline): MDHEN, SYDVKM. The entire variable domain, with the rest obtained from reference TRBV28 and TRBJ1-5, is as follows: DVKVTQSSRYLVKRTGEKVFLECVQDMDHENMFWYRQDPGLGLRLIYFSYDVKMKEKGDIPEGYSVSREKKERFSLILESASTNQTSMYLCASSGQGSNSNQPQHFGDGTRLSIL.

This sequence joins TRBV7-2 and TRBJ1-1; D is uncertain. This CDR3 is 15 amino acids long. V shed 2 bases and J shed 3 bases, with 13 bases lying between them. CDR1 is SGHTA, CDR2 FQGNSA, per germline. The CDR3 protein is CASSLRGTRYTEAFF. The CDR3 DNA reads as TGTGCCAGCAGCTTACGCGGCACGCGGTACACTGAAGCTTTCTTT.

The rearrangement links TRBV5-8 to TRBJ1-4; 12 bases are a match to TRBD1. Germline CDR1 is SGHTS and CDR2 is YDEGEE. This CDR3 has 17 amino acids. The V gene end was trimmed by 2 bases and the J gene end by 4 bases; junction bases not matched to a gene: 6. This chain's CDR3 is CASSLGTGGRGNEKLFF. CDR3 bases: TGTGCCAGCAGCTTAGGGACAGGGGGCCGGGGTAATGAAAAACTGTTTTTT. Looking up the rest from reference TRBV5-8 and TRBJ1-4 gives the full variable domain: EAGVTQSPTHLIKTRGQQATLRCSPISGHTSVYWYQQALGLGLQFLLWYDEGEERNRGNFPPRFSGRQFPNYSSELNVNALELEDSALYLCASSLGTGGRGNEKLFFGSGTQLSVL.

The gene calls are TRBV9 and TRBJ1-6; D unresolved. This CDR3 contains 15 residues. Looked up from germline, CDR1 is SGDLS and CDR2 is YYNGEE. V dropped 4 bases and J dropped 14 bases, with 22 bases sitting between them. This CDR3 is CASSPPAGPPPALHF. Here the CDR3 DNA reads TGTGCCAGCAGCCCACCGGCAGGTCCTCCTCCAGCCCTCCACTTT.

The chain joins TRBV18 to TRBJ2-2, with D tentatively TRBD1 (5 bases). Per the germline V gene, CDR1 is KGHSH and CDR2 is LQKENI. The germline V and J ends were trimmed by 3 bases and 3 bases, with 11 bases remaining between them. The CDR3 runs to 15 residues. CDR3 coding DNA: TGTGCCAGCTCACCTGGGGCAGGGTACACCGGGGAGCTGTTTTTT. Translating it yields CASSPGAGYTGELFF. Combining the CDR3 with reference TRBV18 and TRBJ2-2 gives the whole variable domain NAGVMQNPRHLVRRRGQEARLRCSPMKGHSHVYWYRQLPEEGLKFMVYLQKENIIDESGMPKERFSAEFPKEGPSILRIQQVVRGDSAAYFCASSPGAGYTGELFFGEGSRLTVL.

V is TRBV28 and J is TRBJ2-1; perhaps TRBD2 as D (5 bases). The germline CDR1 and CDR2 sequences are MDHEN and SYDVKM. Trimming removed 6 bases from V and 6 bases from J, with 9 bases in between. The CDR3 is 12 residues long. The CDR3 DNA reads TGTGCCAGCAGCGGGATTTTCAATGAGCAGTTCTTC. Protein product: CASSGIFNEQFF.

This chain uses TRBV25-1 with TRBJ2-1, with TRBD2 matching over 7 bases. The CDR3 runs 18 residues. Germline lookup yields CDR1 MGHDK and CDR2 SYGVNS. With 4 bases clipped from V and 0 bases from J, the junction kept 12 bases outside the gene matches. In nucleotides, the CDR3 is TGTGCCAGCAGTGGTACCCCGGGGGGATCGAGCTCCTACAATGAGCAGTTCTTC. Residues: CASSGTPGGSSSYNEQFF.

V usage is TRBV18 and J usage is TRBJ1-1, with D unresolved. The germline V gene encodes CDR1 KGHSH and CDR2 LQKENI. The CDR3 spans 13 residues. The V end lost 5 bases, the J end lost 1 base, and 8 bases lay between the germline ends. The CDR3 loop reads CASSSGANTEAFF. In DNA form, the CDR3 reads TGTGCCAGCTCATCAGGCGCGAACACTGAAGCTTTCTTT.

The CDR3 loop is CAISEGGNTEAFF. In DNA, the CDR3 is TGTGCCATCAGTGAGGGAGGGAACACTGAAGCTTTCTTT. J is TRBJ1-1 and V is TRBV10-3; D call uncertain. This CDR3 spans 13 amino acids. Trimming stripped 2 bases from V and 1 base from J, with 5 bases between. The germline CDR1 and CDR2 sequences are ENHRY and SYGVKD.

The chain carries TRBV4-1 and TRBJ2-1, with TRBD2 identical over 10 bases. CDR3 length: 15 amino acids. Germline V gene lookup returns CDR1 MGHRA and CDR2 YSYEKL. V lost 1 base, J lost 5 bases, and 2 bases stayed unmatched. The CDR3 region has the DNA TGCGCCAGCAGCCAAGGGACTAGCGGAAACAATGAGCAGTTCTTC. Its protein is CASSQGTSGNNEQFF.

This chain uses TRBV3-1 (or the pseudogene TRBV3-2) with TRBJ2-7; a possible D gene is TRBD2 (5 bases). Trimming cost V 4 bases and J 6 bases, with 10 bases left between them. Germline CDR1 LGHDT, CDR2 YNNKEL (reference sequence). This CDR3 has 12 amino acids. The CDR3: CASSPGTSEQYF. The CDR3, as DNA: TGTGCCAGCAGCCCGGGAACGTCCGAGCAGTACTTC.

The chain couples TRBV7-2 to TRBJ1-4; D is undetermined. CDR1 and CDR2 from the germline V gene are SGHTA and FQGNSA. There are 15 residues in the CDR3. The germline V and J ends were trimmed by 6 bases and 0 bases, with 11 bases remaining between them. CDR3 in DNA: TGTGCCAGCAGGTCAACACATGCAACTAATGAAAAACTGTTTTTT. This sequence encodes CASRSTHATNEKLFF. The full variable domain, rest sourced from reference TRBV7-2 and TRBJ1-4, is GAGVSQSPSNKVTEKGKDVELRCDPISGHTALYWYRQSLGQGLEFLIYFQGNSAPDKSGLPSDRFSAERTGGSVSTLTIQRTQQEDSAVYLCASRSTHATNEKLFFGSGTQLSVL.

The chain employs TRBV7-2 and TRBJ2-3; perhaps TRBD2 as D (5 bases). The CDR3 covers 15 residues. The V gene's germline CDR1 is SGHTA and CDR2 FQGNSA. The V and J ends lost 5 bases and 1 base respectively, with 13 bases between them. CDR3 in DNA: TGTGCCAGCAGCCCGGGGTCGCACCGCACAGATACGCAGTATTTT. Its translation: CASSPGSHRTDTQYF.

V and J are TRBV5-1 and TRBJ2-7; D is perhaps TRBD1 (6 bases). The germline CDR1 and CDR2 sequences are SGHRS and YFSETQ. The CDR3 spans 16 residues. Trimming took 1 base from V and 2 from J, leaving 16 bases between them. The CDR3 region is CASSLSRGSKAYEQYF. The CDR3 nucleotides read TGCGCCAGCAGCTTGAGCAGGGGCTCTAAGGCCTACGAGCAGTACTTC. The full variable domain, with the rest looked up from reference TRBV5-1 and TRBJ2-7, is KAGVTQTPRYLIKTRGQQVTLSCSPISGHRSVSWYQQTPGQGLQFLFEYFSETQRNKGNFPGRFSGRQFSNSRSEMNVSTLELGDSALYLCASSLSRGSKAYEQYFGPGTRLTVT.